This TCR beta chain was identified during a study of CD8 T cells in Susac syndrome. The CDR3 loop spans 13 amino acids. CDR1 PRHDT and CDR2 FYEKMQ come from the germline V gene (reference sequence). The ends lost 8 bases at V and 4 bases at J; junction bases unmatched: 7. With random hexamers, reverse transcription was performed on about 0.5 to 1 ug of RNA. TCRdb reprocessed the immunoSEQ multiplex PCR reads via MiXCR and lists one record per CDR3 protein. The sample carries approximately 94,000 distinct CDR3 sequences, about 95% recorded once. Sequencing input: CD8+ T cells from PBMCs. This clonotype was obtained from a human donor with Susac syndrome. The chain links TRBV13 to TRBJ2-5; TRBD1 matches at 7 bases. In nucleotides, the CDR3 is TGTGCCAGCTTGGACCCAGGGGGAGAGACCCAGTACTTC. Translated: CASLDPGGETQYF.